The next 13 T cell receptor beta chains were all read from a single sample in a study of early stage breast cancer tumors. Method: immunoSEQ multiplex PCR; TCRdb's copy keeps in-frame clones and lacks some. The profile shows roughly 14,000 clones, 70% to 80% of them singletons. The sequenced material came from normal breast tissue next to the tumor. The receptor source for this set is a person aged 45 to 59 with breast cancer.

The genes are TRBV10-3 and TRBJ1-5; D is unresolved. Germline values: CDR1 ENHRY, CDR2 SYGVKD. The V end was cut by 3 bases, the J end by 2 bases, with 8 bases between. The CDR3 consists of 14 residues. The CDR3 loop reads CAISDSEGNQPQHF. CDR3 in DNA: TGTGCCATCAGTGACAGCGAAGGCAATCAGCCCCAGCATTTT.

CDR3 region: CASLSLGGQETQYF. The CDR3 bases are TGTGCCAGTCTCTCCTTGGGGGGACAAGAGACCCAGTACTTC. This rearrangement joins TRBV6-6 to TRBJ2-5; D may be TRBD2 (6 bases). Trimming took 9 bases from V and 2 from J, leaving 16 bases between them. CDR1 and CDR2 from the germline V gene are MNHNY and SVGAGI (reference sequence). The CDR3 has 14 residues.

Regarding this clone: An end of the junction does not agree with germline; a read error may underlie this. The chain combines TRBV29-1 with TRBJ1-3, with D possibly being TRBD1 (6 bases). CDR3 size: 14 residues. Germline-derived CDR1 and CDR2 are SQVTM and ANQGSEA. The CDR3 region is CSVEGVLSGNTRYF. CDR3 coding DNA: TGCAGCGTGGAGGGGGTCCTCTCTGGAAACACCAGATATTTT.

This chain links TRBV11-2 with TRBJ1-2, with a weak D call TRBD1 (6 bases). The germline gives CDR1 SGHAT, CDR2 FQNNGV. The CDR3 contains 14 residues. V gave up 4 bases and J gave up 4 bases, with 13 bases separating them. The CDR3 DNA reads TGTGCCAGCAGCTCCGGGGGGCTGGGCTATGGCTACACCTTC. Its protein product is CASSSGGLGYGYTF. The full variable domain, its missing parts supplied by reference TRBV11-2 and TRBJ1-2, is EAGVAQSPRYKIIEKRQSVAFWCNPISGHATLYWYQQILGQGPKLLIQFQNNGVVDDSQLPKDRFSAERLKGVDSTLKIQPAKLEDSAVYLCASSSGGLGYGYTFGSGTRLTVV.

A few counts support this clone. J is TRBJ2-5 and V is TRBV5-4, with TRBD2 matching 11 bases. V shed 3 bases and J 4 bases; nucleotides not matched to a gene: 11. The CDR3 length is 17 residues. Germline values: CDR1 SGHNT, CDR2 YYREEE (reference sequence). The DNA of the CDR3 is TGTGCCAGCAGCTCTCCGGCTAGCGGGAGGCTCTCAGAGACCCAGTACTTC. The encoded protein is CASSSPASGRLSETQYF.

V gene TRBV9 combines with J gene TRBJ2-7, with 9 bases fitting TRBD1. The germline V gene has CDR1 SGDLS and CDR2 YYNGEE. CDR3 length: 14 residues. The trim removed 0 bases at V and 4 bases at J, leaving 2 bases unmatched. Written as DNA, the CDR3 is TGTGCCAGCAGCGTAGGACAGGGGGAGTACGAGCAGTACTTC. It translates to CASSVGQGEYEQYF.

By share, this clone counts as medium-sized. The chain has TRBV19 and TRBJ2-6, with D uncertain. Looked up from germline, CDR1 is LNHDA and CDR2 is SQIVND (reference sequence). With 4 bases removed from V and 0 bases from J, the gap between germline ends came to 7 bases. This CDR3 is 15 amino acids long. The CDR3 loop reads CASSSLHSGANVLTF. CDR3 in DNA: TGTGCCAGTAGTAGCCTCCACTCTGGGGCCAACGTCCTGACTTTC.

This clone was seen only once. The CDR3 nucleotides read TGTGCCAGTAGTTCCAACCGGGACGGCGGCGAGCAGTACTTC. It yields the protein CASSSNRDGGEQYF. The V call is TRBV19, the J call TRBJ2-7; D may correspond to TRBD1 or TRBD2 (5 bases each). The germline V and J ends were trimmed by 5 bases and 6 bases, with 17 bases remaining between them. This CDR3 has 14 amino acids. Germline-derived CDR1 and CDR2 are LNHDA and SQIVND (reference sequence). Complete variable domain (other parts from reference TRBV19 and TRBJ2-7): DGGITQSPKYLFRKEGQNVTLSCEQNLNHDAMYWYRQDPGQGLRLIYYSQIVNDFQKGDIAEGYSVSREKKESFPLTVTSAQKNPTAFYLCASSSNRDGGEQYFGPGTRLTVT.

The V and J genes are TRBV18 and TRBJ1-2; no clear D gene. Germline-derived CDR1 and CDR2 are KGHSH and LQKENI. The CDR3 has 11 amino acids. The V end lost 3 bases, the J end lost 8 bases, and 7 bases lay between the germline ends. The CDR3 nucleotides are TGTGCCAGCTCACCCCAAAAAGGCTACACCTTC. It is translated as CASSPQKGYTF.

The chain has TRBV19 and TRBJ1-2; D gene uncertain. Between the trimmed V and J ends, which lost 3 bases and 4 bases, there was a span of 18 bases. The germline CDR1 and CDR2 sequences are LNHDA and SQIVND (reference sequence). This CDR3 is built from 16 residues. The CDR3 DNA is TGTGCCAGTAGTATTTTTGGCGAAGAGGGAATCTATGGCTACACCTTC. Amino acids: CASSIFGEEGIYGYTF. Together with reference TRBV19 and TRBJ1-2, the CDR3 gives the full variable domain: DGGITQSPKYLFRKEGQNVTLSCEQNLNHDAMYWYRQDPGQGLRLIYYSQIVNDFQKGDIAEGYSVSREKKESFPLTVTSAQKNPTAFYLCASSIFGEEGIYGYTFGSGTRLTVV.

The chain uses TRBV5-1 and TRBJ2-7; D unclear. The germline V gene has CDR1 SGHRS and CDR2 YFSETQ. V lost 4 bases to trimming and J lost 0 bases, with 14 bases between them. The CDR3 totals 15 residues. CDR3 DNA sequence: TGCGCCAGCAGCGTAGTTGGTGCTAGCTCCTACGAGCAGTACTTC. As protein: CASSVVGASSYEQYF.

The chain links TRBV10-2 to TRBJ2-7, with 9 bases aligning to TRBD1. Germline V gene sequence: CDR1 WSHSY, CDR2 SAAADI. The J segment lost 2 bases and the V segment lost 6 bases, leaving 5 bases of the junction unmatched. This CDR3 is 14 amino acids long. This CDR3 is CASRVGQGPYEQYF. The CDR3 coding sequence is TGCGCCAGCAGAGTCGGACAGGGGCCCTACGAGCAGTACTTC.

The CDR3 region is CASSPGGGISYEQYF. CDR3 DNA: TGTGCCAGCAGCCCGGGCGGCGGAATTTCCTACGAGCAGTACTTC. V usage is TRBV7-2 and J usage is TRBJ2-7, with unresolved D. Per the germline V gene, CDR1 is SGHTA and CDR2 is FQGNSA. CDR3 length: 15 residues. With 5 bases removed from V and 1 base from J, the gap between germline ends came to 15 bases.